The TCR beta chain under discussion was sequenced for a study of neoadjuvant anti-PD-1 for oral cavity cancer. Overall study results and limits: Pretreatment Treg/Th17 ratio correlated inversely with post-treatment tumor clonality.

Germline lookup yields CDR1 SGHDT and CDR2 YYEEEE. This CDR3 region has 15 residues. Trimming removed 2 bases from V and 0 bases from J, with 12 bases in between. Here immunoSEQ multiplex PCR was the method, and the copy in TCRdb shows in-frame clones only, minus some. The data contain nearly 7,000 clones, more than 70% of them singletons. In regard to this clone: Its antigen is still unknown.

Sequenced here: PBMCs, sampled before nivolumab (anti-PD-1) treatment. This sequence joins TRBV5-6 and TRBJ2-7; no clear D. The clonotype originates from a person aged 40 to 85 with oral cavity squamous cell carcinoma. The CDR3 DNA is TGTGCCAGCAGCTTCCGAGGAACGTACTCCTACGAGCAGTACTTC. Encoded protein: CASSFRGTYSYEQYF.